These 3 T cell receptor beta chains originate from one sample sequenced in a study of T cells after yellow fever vaccination (dated by TCRdb to about 2019). To prepare the library, 5' RACE was applied. For sequencing, an Illumina NovaSeq 6000 was employed. Using fastp at Q25 and MiXCR, TCRdb reprocessed the public reads and kept productive beta chains. All rows with the same CDR3 protein become a single entry with the most common DNA and genes. Present in this sample are under 250,000 distinct CDR3 sequences, roughly 3.3% of which were seen just once. The ten largest account for approximately 3.5% of the sample. The treatment or condition tag for this specimen amounts to: live attenuated yellow fever vaccine strain. The input for sequencing was CD4+ T cells sorted from PBMCs, taken 10 days after the yellow fever booster vaccination. All receptors come from a man between 18 and 35 years old who received the YFV17D yellow fever vaccine.

V gene TRBV11-3 combines with J gene TRBJ2-1; 11 bases fit TRBD2. The CDR3 has 16 amino acids. Germline assignment: CDR1 SGHNT and CDR2 YENEEA. V dropped 3 bases and J dropped 3; count of bases not matched to a gene: 4. The CDR3 bases are TGTGCCAGCAGCTTGACCGGGACTAGCGGCTACAATGAGCAGTTCTTC. Encoded protein: CASSLTGTSGYNEQFF.

This clonotype was detected many times. The chain links TRBV10-3 to TRBJ2-3, with D hard to call. CDR3 size: 12 residues. CDR1 and CDR2 from the germline V gene are ENHRY and SYGVKD. Trimming left V 3 bases short and J 6 bases short, with 7 bases between. Written as DNA, the CDR3 is TGTGCCATCAGTGAAGGTCTGGATACGCAGTATTTT. Encoded protein: CAISEGLDTQYF.

This clonotype was seen repeatedly, ten times or more. This chain links TRBV7-2 with TRBJ2-3, with D unresolved. Germline assignment: CDR1 SGHTA and CDR2 FQGNSA. The germline V and J ends were trimmed by 4 bases and 5 bases, with 10 bases remaining between them. CDR3 size: 13 residues. CDR3 protein: CASSSGLRDTQYF. CDR3 sequence (DNA): TGTGCCAGCAGCTCCGGCTTAAGAGATACGCAGTATTTT.